The sequence of this TCR beta chain was determined in a study of post-analysis software for immune sequencing data. Broader study findings: TRBV5-6, TRBV5-1 and TRBV20-1 were among roughly five TRBV segments more frequent in patients than controls.

This clonotype has at least ten counts. What it binds is unknown. Researchers reported that TCR beta cDNA libraries carried unique molecular identifiers. MiXCR, run by TCRdb on the PCR reads, gives a single entry per CDR3 protein. The table lists about 540,000 distinct CDR3 sequences, roughly 34% of them singletons. CDR3 length: 15 amino acids. Germline CDR1 is MNHNS and CDR2 is SASEGT. The V end was cut by 2 bases, the J end by 0 bases, with 10 bases between. The clonotype originates from a girl younger than 18 with multiple sclerosis. The specimen sequenced was blood. The chain carries TRBV6-1 and TRBJ1-2, with unresolved D. The CDR3 here is CASSERAGPNYGYTF. The CDR3 nucleotides are TGTGCCAGCAGTGAAAGAGCAGGTCCTAACTATGGCTACACCTTC.